Below are 9 T cell receptor beta chains sequenced from a single sample in a study of T cells in Graves' hyperthyroidism and ophthalmopathy. TCR beta CDR3 regions were amplified from RNA. The HTBI primer set drove a first-round RT-PCR of the TCR CDR3. TCRdb redid the calling of the multiplex PCR reads with MiXCR, one entry per CDR3 protein. The sample records 250,000 to 300,000 distinct CDR3 sequences, approximately 12% being singletons. The sequenced sample consisted of blood. The receptor source for this set is a young woman with Graves' hyperthyroidism that later progressed to Graves' ophthalmopathy.

This clonotype appeared many times. CDR3 protein: CSARLGVESEQFF. CDR3 in DNA: TGCAGTGCTAGGCTAGGGGTTGAGAGTGAGCAGTTCTTC. This chain connects TRBV20-1 to TRBJ2-1; D perhaps matches TRBD1 (5 bases). Germline CDR1 is DFQATT and CDR2 is SNEGSKA (reference sequence). Deletions cut 3 bases from V and 9 bases from J, with 15 bases between. The CDR3 is made up of 13 amino acids.

This clonotype came up many times. J is TRBJ1-5 and V is TRBV7-2; D uncertain. The V and J ends lost 1 base and 0 bases respectively, with 7 bases between them. Germline V gene lookup returns CDR1 SGHTA and CDR2 FQGNSA. This CDR3 spans 15 amino acids. The CDR3 region is CASSLGSFSNQPQHF. In DNA form, the CDR3 reads TGTGCCAGCAGCTTAGGGTCATTTAGCAATCAGCCCCAGCATTTT. The whole variable domain, filled in from reference TRBV7-2 and TRBJ1-5, reads GAGVSQSPSNKVTEKGKDVELRCDPISGHTALYWYRQSLGQGLEFLIYFQGNSAPDKSGLPSDRFSAERTGGSVSTLTIQRTQQEDSAVYLCASSLGSFSNQPQHFGDGTRLSIL.

This clonotype was detected many times. The rearrangement joins TRBV6-1 to TRBJ2-1; 7 positions match TRBD2. The junction had 4 bases not matched to a gene; V was cut back by 8 bases and J by 0 bases. CDR1 is MNHNS and CDR2 is SASEGT in the germline V gene. This CDR3 is 14 amino acids long. CDR3 protein: CASGRESSYNEQFF. The CDR3 DNA reads TGTGCCAGCGGGCGGGAGAGCTCCTACAATGAGCAGTTCTTC.

Many counts were recorded for this clonotype. This chain connects TRBV12-3 or TRBV12-4 to TRBJ2-5; D call uncertain. CDR3 length: 13 amino acids. With 3 bases removed from V and 1 base from J, the gap between germline ends came to 6 bases. The CDR3 region has the DNA TGTGCCAGCAGTTTTAAGGGCCAAGAGACCCAGTACTTC. This translates into CASSFKGQETQYF.

The table lists this clonotype with a few counts. A read error is possible here, since a much larger clone lies one base away. The gene calls are TRBV7-6 and TRBJ2-2; no reliable D call. The CDR3 contains 14 residues. Germline V gives CDR1 SGHVS, CDR2 FNYEAQ. The CDR3 protein is CAGSSGRNTGELFF. The CDR3 nucleotides read TGTGCCGGCAGCTCCGGACGGAACACCGGGGAGCTGTTTTTT.

The sample holds many counts of this clonotype. This sequence joins TRBV7-2 and TRBJ2-2, with 9 positions matching TRBD2. Germline lookup yields CDR1 SGHTA and CDR2 FQGNSA. This CDR3 is built from 15 residues. V dropped 2 bases and J dropped 6; count of bases not matched to a gene: 4. The CDR3 sequence is CASSLRLADPGELFF. For the CDR3, the DNA is TGTGCCAGCAGCTTACGACTAGCGGACCCCGGGGAGCTGTTTTTT.

This clonotype has a handful of counts. The chain is built from TRBV19 and TRBJ2-1; no reliable D call. CDR3 length: 17 amino acids. Trimming took 4 bases from V and 3 from J, leaving 19 bases between them. Germline V CDR1 and CDR2: LNHDA, SQIVND (reference sequence). CDR3 DNA: TGTGCCAGTAGTACCTACAGAGACTCCCCGGGCTACAATGAGCAGTTCTTC. Protein sequence: CASSTYRDSPGYNEQFF.

There are many counts of this clonotype. V and J are TRBV4-1 and TRBJ1-3, with a possible D match to TRBD1 (6 bases). The CDR3 is made up of 14 amino acids. Germline assignment: CDR1 MGHRA and CDR2 YSYEKL. Trimming took off 6 bases at V and 4 bases at J, with 13 bases between the two ends. As DNA, the CDR3 is TGCGCCAGCAGGCTAGGGGGGGACGGAAACACCATATATTTT. It translates to CASRLGGDGNTIYF.

This clonotype was seen only a few times. The chain joins TRBV4-3 to TRBJ2-7, with unresolved D. This CDR3 contains 14 residues. The V and J ends lost 4 bases and 0 bases respectively, with 10 bases between them. Germline V gene lookup returns CDR1 LGHNA and CDR2 YSLEER. The CDR3 DNA reads TGCGCCAGCAGCCCCGGACGGAGCTCCTACGAGCAGTACTTC. Protein: CASSPGRSSYEQYF.